The 16 T cell receptor beta chains given below trace back to one sample, sequenced in a study of shared clonotypes between healthy human individuals. Measured with immunoSEQ multiplex PCR; TCRdb has only the in-frame clones, and not every one. This sample has about 2.4 million clones, with 90% to 95% found just once. Input material: naive CD4+ T cells sorted from blood. Subset reported: CD45RA+ positively selected. These receptors were obtained from a man aged 18 to 30 in good health.

This chain joins TRBV29-1 and TRBJ2-1; D is uncertain. Germline CDR1 is SQVTM and CDR2 is ANQGSEA. V gave up 4 bases and J gave up 6 bases, with 16 bases separating them. This CDR3 spans 14 amino acids. The CDR3 spells CSVARLKVGNEQFF. DNA for the CDR3: TGCAGCGTTGCGCGACTCAAGGTGGGCAATGAGCAGTTCTTC.

The gene calls are TRBV5-8 and TRBJ1-4; D may be TRBD1 (6 bases). The V gene lost 4 bases and the J gene lost 8 bases, with 15 bases spanning the gap. Germline CDR1 SGHTS, CDR2 YDEGEE. The CDR3 consists of 14 residues. The DNA for the CDR3 is TGTGCCAGCAGCCGAGGGGGGGCCGGGGAAAAACTGTTTTTT. It codes for CASSRGGAGEKLFF.

For this clone: Other nucleotide sequences in the sample specify the same CDR3. V and J are TRBV7-2 and TRBJ2-3; D gene ambiguous. V shed 3 bases and J shed 1 base, with 11 bases lying between them. The CDR3 has 15 residues. Looked up from germline, CDR1 is SGHTA and CDR2 is FQGNSA. Written as DNA, the CDR3 is TGTGCCAGCAGCTTTCCCCTGGGTCGCACAGATACGCAGTATTTT. It codes for CASSFPLGRTDTQYF.

V gene TRBV6-5 combines with J gene TRBJ1-1; TRBD1 aligns across 9 bases. The CDR3 is 15 amino acids. The trim removed 5 bases at V and 5 bases at J, leaving 9 bases unmatched. Germline V lookup: CDR1 MNHEY, CDR2 SVGAGI. The CDR3 nucleotides are TGTGCCAGCAGTCGGATTACAGGGGGCGGGACTGAAGCTTTCTTT. Translation gives CASSRITGGGTEAFF.

V is TRBV5-4 and J is TRBJ2-7; D remains ambiguous. Germline V lookup: CDR1 SGHNT, CDR2 YYREEE (reference sequence). Trimming stripped 2 bases from V and 3 bases from J, with 12 bases between. The CDR3 is 14 residues long. Here the CDR3 DNA reads TGTGCCAGCAGCTTTTTTCAGACACACTACGAGCAGTACTTC. Encoded protein: CASSFFQTHYEQYF.

V gene TRBV5-1 combines with J gene TRBJ2-3; the D gene is possibly TRBD2 (5 bases). CDR1 is SGHRS and CDR2 is YFSETQ in the germline V gene. The CDR3 contains 16 residues. Between the trimmed V and J ends, which lost 4 bases and 0 bases, there was a span of 15 bases. The CDR3 region has the DNA TGCGCCAGCAGCCCACGTTTGAGGGCTAGCACAGATACGCAGTATTTT. It translates to CASSPRLRASTDTQYF.

The V call is TRBV9, the J call TRBJ1-1; 8 bases fit TRBD1. Germline CDR1 SGDLS, CDR2 YYNGEE. J lost 0 bases, V lost 0 bases, and 4 bases had no gene match. This CDR3 spans 16 amino acids. CDR3 region: CASSVGGTGLNTEAFF. The CDR3 region has the DNA TGTGCCAGCAGCGTAGGAGGGACAGGATTGAACACTGAAGCTTTCTTT.

V is TRBV29-1 and J is TRBJ2-7, with 8 nucleotides matching TRBD1. Germline V gene data show CDR1 as SQVTM and CDR2 as ANQGSEA. The junction had 6 bases not matched to a gene; V was cut back by 4 bases and J by 1 base. The CDR3 has 14 residues. Here the CDR3 DNA reads TGCAGCGTTGCGGCCCGGGACAGGTCCTACGAGCAGTACTTC. It specifies CSVAARDRSYEQYF.

The gene calls are TRBV6-1 and TRBJ2-5; D gene unclear. CDR1 and CDR2 from the germline V gene are MNHNS and SASEGT. The V and J ends lost 4 bases and 5 bases respectively, with 8 bases between them. CDR3 length: 12 amino acids. CDR3 sequence: CASSANKETQYF. The CDR3, as DNA: TGTGCCAGCAGTGCCAACAAGGAGACCCAGTACTTC.

The rearrangement links TRBV18 to TRBJ2-7; D is possibly TRBD1 (6 bases). With 2 bases removed from V and 6 bases from J, the gap between germline ends came to 14 bases. CDR3 length: 14 amino acids. Germline-derived CDR1 and CDR2 are KGHSH and LQKENI. The CDR3 nucleotides read TGTGCCAGCTCACCAGGCCTCGGGACATTCGAGCAGTACTTC. This sequence encodes CASSPGLGTFEQYF.

The V and J genes are TRBV5-4 and TRBJ2-5; TRBD2 is a possible D gene (5 bases). Germline V lookup: CDR1 SGHNT, CDR2 YYREEE (reference sequence). This CDR3 has 13 residues. Trimming took 1 base from V and 5 from J, leaving 9 bases between them. DNA of the CDR3: TGTGCCAGCAGCTTGACTAGACGTGAGACCCAGTACTTC. As protein: CASSLTRRETQYF.

Comments on this clone: The sample contains more than one DNA sequence encoding this CDR3. This chain uses TRBV20-1 with TRBJ2-3; D is undetermined. The ends were cut back, 3 bases at V and 6 bases at J, with 4 bases in the middle. Germline V lookup: CDR1 DFQATT, CDR2 SNEGSKA (reference sequence). CDR3 length equals 10 residues. CDR3 region: CSASKDTQYF. The CDR3 DNA is TGCAGTGCTAGTAAGGATACGCAGTATTTT.

CDR3: CASSPTGGLHTEAFF. For the CDR3, the DNA is TGTGCCAGCTCACCTACTGGGGGGCTACACACTGAAGCTTTCTTT. The chain recombines TRBV18 with TRBJ1-1; TRBD1 is a possible D gene (6 bases). The CDR3 length is 15 residues. Germline lookup yields CDR1 KGHSH and CDR2 LQKENI. Trimming shortened V by 3 bases and J by 3 bases, and 14 bases separated the two germline ends.

On this clone: Other DNA sequences in the same sample also yield this CDR3. The chain links TRBV6-1 to TRBJ1-1; no firm D call. The CDR3 extends over 10 amino acids. The ends were cut back, 9 bases at V and 2 bases at J, with 4 bases in the middle. The germline V gene has CDR1 MNHNS and CDR2 SASEGT. The CDR3 spells CASSNTEAFF. CDR3 coding DNA: TGTGCCAGTAGTAACACTGAAGCTTTCTTT.

The chain couples TRBV9 to TRBJ1-6, with D possibly matching TRBD1 (5 bases). The CDR3 runs to 16 residues. The V end lost 3 bases, the J end lost 8 bases, and 18 bases lay between the germline ends. CDR1 SGDLS and CDR2 YYNGEE come from the germline V gene. The CDR3 loop is CASSDRDVVGHSPLHF. The CDR3 bases are TGTGCCAGCAGCGACCGAGACGTTGTGGGGCATTCACCCCTCCACTTT.

This chain connects TRBV11-2 to TRBJ1-1; 9 positions match TRBD1. The length of the CDR3 is 15 residues. V shed 5 bases and J 1 base; nucleotides not matched to a gene: 5. Germline V lookup: CDR1 SGHAT, CDR2 FQNNGV. CDR3: CASSTQGQGNTEAFF. In DNA form, the CDR3 reads TGTGCCAGCAGCACCCAGGGACAGGGGAACACTGAAGCTTTCTTT.